These 12 T cell receptor beta chains came from one sample sequenced in a study of shared clonotypes between healthy human individuals. The table came from immunoSEQ multiplex PCR; TCRdb's copy has only in-frame clones and leaves some out. The sample carries some 980,000 clones, around 80% recorded once. Sequenced: memory CD4+ T cells sorted from blood. The sample's subset: CD45RA-negative fraction. These receptors originate from a man between 18 and 35 years old in good health.

The chain couples TRBV9 to TRBJ2-3; possible D gene TRBD2, 5 bases. The CDR3 is made up of 17 amino acids. Germline CDR1 is SGDLS and CDR2 is YYNGEE. Trimming took 0 bases from V and 0 from J, leaving 14 bases between them. The CDR3 nucleotides read TGTGCCAGCAGCGTAGCAGTTCGGGAAACTAGCACAGATACGCAGTATTTT. Protein product: CASSVAVRETSTDTQYF.

The V and J genes are TRBV6-5 and TRBJ2-5; D is possibly TRBD2 (7 bases). CDR3 length: 13 residues. Between the trimmed V and J ends, which lost 8 bases and 5 bases, there was a span of 15 bases. CDR1 and CDR2 from the germline V gene are MNHEY and SVGAGI. The CDR3 DNA reads TGTGCCAGCGGACCACGGGGGGCGGAGACCCAGTACTTC. It is translated as CASGPRGAETQYF.

The genes are TRBV5-6 and TRBJ1-5; 8 nucleotides agree with TRBD1. The CDR3 runs to 15 residues. CDR1 SGHDT and CDR2 YYEEEE come from the germline V gene. V dropped 3 bases and J dropped 7; count of bases not matched to a gene: 9. CDR3 nucleotides: TGTGCCAGCAGCTCGACAGGGGTCTTGGAGCAGCCCCAGCATTTT. Residues: CASSSTGVLEQPQHF.

This chain uses TRBV5-1 with TRBJ2-5; D gene ambiguous. Trimming removed 5 bases from V and 5 bases from J, with 13 bases in between. From germline, CDR1 is SGHRS and CDR2 YFSETQ. CDR3 length: 13 residues. The CDR3 DNA reads as TGCGCCAGCAGTTCACACAGTGGGGAGACCCAGTACTTC. This codes for CASSSHSGETQYF.

J is TRBJ2-1 and V is TRBV5-4; the D is unclear. Germline assignment: CDR1 SGHNT and CDR2 YYREEE (reference sequence). The CDR3 has 15 residues. Trimming left V 3 bases short and J 1 base short, with 11 bases between. CDR3 bases: TGTGCCAGCAGCTCCGATAGGATGTCCTACAATGAGCAGTTCTTC. It is translated as CASSSDRMSYNEQFF.

This chain links TRBV5-1 with TRBJ2-6; unclear D gene. Germline assignment: CDR1 SGHRS and CDR2 YFSETQ. This CDR3 region has 11 residues. V gave up 0 bases and J gave up 11 bases, with 3 bases separating them. CDR3 sequence: CASSLEDVLTF. DNA of the CDR3: TGCGCCAGCAGCTTGGAGGACGTCCTGACTTTC.

The V call is TRBV5-5, the J call TRBJ2-7, with no clear D. CDR1 is SGHKS, CDR2 YYEKEE, per germline (reference sequence). Trimming removed 0 bases from V and 3 bases from J, with 10 bases in between. The CDR3 totals 14 residues. The DNA of the CDR3 is TGTGCCAGCAGCTTGGAGTGGGCATACTACGAGCAGTACTTC. This codes for CASSLEWAYYEQYF. Drawing the rest from reference TRBV5-5 and TRBJ2-7, the complete variable domain is DAGVTQSPTHLIKTRGQQVTLRCSPISGHKSVSWYQQVLGQGPQFIFQYYEKEERGRGNFPDRFSARQFPNYSSELNVNALLLGDSALYLCASSLEWAYYEQYFGPGTRLTVT.

The sample holds many counts of this clone. V usage is TRBV6-1 and J usage is TRBJ2-3, with D hard to call. This CDR3 is built from 10 residues. Germline lookup yields CDR1 MNHNS and CDR2 SASEGT. The V and J ends lost 6 bases and 6 bases respectively, with 4 bases between them. The chain's CDR3 is CASRADTQYF. CDR3 DNA sequence: TGTGCCAGCAGGGCGGATACGCAGTATTTT.

The chain uses TRBV19 and TRBJ1-2, with 10 bases that match TRBD1. Trimming at V came to 4 bases and at J to 3 bases, leaving 5 bases not matched to a gene. The length of the CDR3 is 15 residues. Germline V gene data show CDR1 as LNHDA and CDR2 as SQIVND (reference sequence). CDR3 sequence (DNA): TGTGCCAGTAGTAACCCGGGACAGGGGTACTATGGCTACACCTTC. It yields the protein CASSNPGQGYYGYTF.

The V gene is TRBV5-1, the J gene TRBJ2-6; D remains unclear. Germline V gene sequence: CDR1 SGHRS, CDR2 YFSETQ. The CDR3 is 16 residues long. Trimming pared 3 bases from V and 0 bases from J, leaving 10 bases between. The CDR3, as DNA: TGCGCCAGCAGCTCGAAGGACCCCTCTGGGGCCAACGTCCTGACTTTC. It translates to CASSSKDPSGANVLTF.

This clone was detected only a few times. The chain links TRBV4-3 to TRBJ2-7, with D possibly being TRBD1 (6 bases). The CDR3 runs 15 residues. V was trimmed by 1 base and J by 1 base, leaving 11 bases between them. Germline CDR1 reads LGHNA; CDR2 reads YSLEER. DNA for the CDR3: TGCGCCAGCAGCCAAGCAAACAGGGATTCCTACGAGCAGTACTTC. It specifies CASSQANRDSYEQYF.

The chain joins TRBV19 to TRBJ1-2; no firm D call. CDR1 and CDR2 (germline): LNHDA, SQIVND (reference sequence). The CDR3 extends over 15 amino acids. The V end was cut by 7 bases, the J end by 4 bases, with 19 bases between. The CDR3: CASTLGGQAFYGYTF. The CDR3 nucleotides are TGTGCCAGTACCCTAGGCGGGCAGGCCTTCTATGGCTACACCTTC.